This TCR beta chain comes out of a study of post-analysis software for immune sequencing data. Study-level background: Multiple sclerosis in the patients followed relapsing-remitting, secondary progressive and progressive-relapsing courses.

Findings of the study overall: Batch-matched samples strongly co-clustered by F measure. Versus controls, multiple sclerosis patients showed significantly lower diversity (normalized Chao1).

Unique-molecular-identifier-tagged TCR beta cDNA libraries were used. The yield from about 1 to 10 million T cells was roughly 500,000 cDNA molecules in total. TCRdb re-called the PCR reads with MiXCR, one entry per CDR3 protein. The profile shows roughly 800,000 distinct CDR3 sequences, 25% to 30% of them singletons. Details on this clonotype: Antigen: not known.

This receptor was obtained from a girl aged 5-17 years with multiple sclerosis. Sample: blood.

CDR3: CASSLLQGRGETQYF. In nucleotides, the CDR3 is TGCGCCAGCAGCTTACTACAGGGTCGGGGAGAGACCCAGTACTTC. V is TRBV5-1 and J is TRBJ2-5, with TRBD1 as a possible D gene (6 bases). The V gene lost 2 bases and the J gene lost 4 bases, with 15 bases spanning the gap. Per the germline V gene, CDR1 is SGHRS and CDR2 is YFSETQ. CDR3 length equals 15 residues.